This is a list of T cell receptor beta chains from one sample in a study of blood T cell repertoires in COVID-19. Using immunoSEQ multiplex PCR, the repertoire was profiled, and TCRdb retains in-frame clones only, with some absent. The top ten clones hold roughly 10% of a sample with approximately 100,000 clones, roughly 76% of them seen once. The specimen sequenced was peripheral blood. The receptors come from a human donor in a cohort sampled during active COVID-19. CDR3s include the opening cysteine and the closing phenylalanine or tryptophan. D genes are given only for firm matches. Part of the rows lack a size; the others show once, few, many or a class for expanded clones.

cdr3_aa | cdr3_nt | d_call | j_call | v_call | clone_size
CASSYDPRSTDTQYF | TGTGCCAGCAGTTACGACCCGCGGAGCACAGATACGCAGTATTTT | - | TRBJ2-3 | TRBV6-5 | -
CASSELGPSTDTQYF | TGTGCCAGCAGTGAACTGGGCCCCAGCACAGATACGCAGTATTTT | - | TRBJ2-3 | TRBV6-1 | -
CSVEDLSPGSGQYF | TGCAGCGTTGAAGATCTGTCGCCCGGTTCGGGGCAGTACTTC | - | TRBJ2-7 | TRBV29-1 | -
CASSVDASRTDTQYF | TGTGCCAGCAGCGTAGACGCATCCAGAACAGATACGCAGTATTTT | - | TRBJ2-3 | TRBV9 | -
CASSLAPRVRGSEAFF | TGTGCCAGCAGCTTAGCGCCAAGGGTTCGGGGTTCAGAAGCTTTCTTT | - | TRBJ1-1 | TRBV7-2 | -
CASSLHRRNEAFF | TGTGCCAGCAGTTTACACAGGCGAAATGAAGCTTTCTTT | - | TRBJ1-1 | TRBV27 | -
CASSPFSGGTGYGYTF | TGCGCCAGCAGCCCGTTTTCCGGAGGGACGGGCTATGGCTACACCTTC | - | TRBJ1-2 | TRBV5-1 | -
CCVLAGSYEQYF | TGCTGCGTACTAGCGGGATCCTACGAGCAGTACTTC | TRBD2 | TRBJ2-7 | TRBV29-1 | few
CASSLTGGPDEQYF | TGCGCCAGCAGCTTGACAGGGGGCCCAGACGAGCAGTACTTC | TRBD1 | TRBJ2-7 | TRBV5-1 | -
CASSLGSSVSSYEQYF | TGTGCCAGCAGCTTAGGTAGTAGCGTCAGCTCCTACGAGCAGTACTTC | - | TRBJ2-7 | TRBV7-2 | -
CASSRTGQGEQYF | TGTGCCAGCAGCAGGACAGGGCAGGGGGAGCAGTACTTC | TRBD1 | TRBJ2-7 | TRBV5-4 | -
CASSADRAGTQYF | TGTGCCAGCAGCGCCGACAGGGCAGGGACCCAGTACTTC | TRBD1 | TRBJ2-5 | TRBV7-9 | -
CASSVRGQGRNSPLHF | TGTGCCAGCAGCGTTAGGGGGCAGGGACGGAATTCACCCCTCCACTTT | TRBD1 | TRBJ1-6 | TRBV11-3 | -
CASSTSGAAGSRYEQYF | TGTGCCAGCAGTACGTCCGGGGCCGCGGGGTCGAGGTACGAGCAGTACTTC | - | TRBJ2-7 | TRBV11-2 | once
CASRDRQNYGYTF | TGTGCCAGCCGGGACAGACAAAACTATGGCTACACCTTC | TRBD1 | TRBJ1-2 | TRBV28 | -
CASSSRGRVTGELFF | TGTGCCAGCAGCTCCAGGGGGCGAGTCACCGGGGAGCTGTTTTTT | TRBD1 | TRBJ2-2 | TRBV5-6 | -
CASSPTVDSYNEQFF | TGTGCCAGCTCACCGACAGTCGATTCCTACAATGAGCAGTTCTTC | - | TRBJ2-1 | TRBV18 | -
CASSSASYTEAFF | TGTGCCAGCAGCTCGGCTAGTTACACTGAAGCTTTCTTT | - | TRBJ1-1 | TRBV7-2 | -
CASRKVWDTSSGNTIYF | TGTGCCAGTCGGAAAGTATGGGACACGAGCTCTGGAAACACCATATATTTT | - | TRBJ1-3 | TRBV19 | -
CASSRWGQGSYEQYF | TGTGCCAGCAGCCGATGGGGACAGGGCTCCTACGAGCAGTACTTC | TRBD1 | TRBJ2-7 | TRBV7-9 | -
CASSSPVLPGNTIYF | TGTGCCAGCAGCTCTCCGGTTCTTCCGGGAAACACCATATATTTT | - | TRBJ1-3 | TRBV7-9 | -
CASSEQTGELFF | TGTGCCAGTAGTGAACAGACCGGGGAGCTGTTTTTT | - | TRBJ2-2 | TRBV19 | -
CASRPTGFNPYSNQPQHF | TGTGCCAGTAGACCGACAGGGTTCAACCCATATAGCAATCAGCCCCAGCATTTT | TRBD1 | TRBJ1-5 | TRBV19 | -
CAISESGEPNEKLFF | TGTGCCATCAGTGAGTCTGGGGAGCCTAATGAAAAACTGTTTTTT | - | TRBJ1-4 | TRBV10-3 | -
CASSGQGQLGEGYYGYTF | TGTGCCAGCAGCGGACAGGGACAGTTAGGGGAAGGTTACTATGGCTACACCTTC | TRBD1 | TRBJ1-2 | TRBV9 | -
CASRGAGYTEAFF | TGTGCAAGCAGAGGGGCCGGGTACACTGAAGCTTTCTTT | - | TRBJ1-1 | TRBV11-3 | -
CASSPPSSVYRNTGELFF | TGTGCCAGCTCACCACCGTCCAGCGTTTACCGAAACACCGGGGAGCTGTTTTTT | - | TRBJ2-2 | TRBV18 | -
CASSLDRDPLYEQYF | TGTGCCAGCAGCCTCGACAGGGACCCTCTCTACGAGCAGTACTTC | TRBD1 | TRBJ2-7 | TRBV7-2 | -
CASSSIPGIASQPQHF | TGTGCCAGCAGTTCGATCCCAGGGATTGCGAGTCAGCCCCAGCATTTT | - | TRBJ1-5 | TRBV28 | -
CASSKQGAAGNQPQHF | TGTGCCAGCAGCAAACAGGGGGCCGCGGGCAATCAGCCCCAGCATTTT | TRBD1 | TRBJ1-5 | TRBV6-2/TRBV6-3 | -
CASSYRDGLNTEAFF | TGTGCCAGCAGCTACAGGGACGGCCTGAACACTGAAGCTTTCTTT | - | TRBJ1-1 | TRBV7-9 | -
CADREGSTEAFF | TGTGCCGATAGGGAGGGGAGCACTGAAGCTTTCTTT | - | TRBJ1-1 | TRBV7-9 | -
CASIAVNTEAFF | TGTGCCAGCATAGCGGTGAACACTGAAGCTTTCTTT | - | TRBJ1-1 | TRBV2 | -
CSVDRPGTGGTGYGYTF | TGCAGCGTTGATAGGCCCGGGACAGGGGGGACCGGCTATGGCTACACCTTC | TRBD1 | TRBJ1-2 | TRBV29-1 | -
CASRGSGGSPLHF | TGTGCCAGCAGGGGGTCCGGAGGTTCACCCCTCCACTTT | - | TRBJ1-6 | TRBV28 | once
CASSYGALYGYTF | TGTGCCAGCAGTTACGGGGCGCTATATGGCTACACCTTC | - | TRBJ1-2 | TRBV6-5 | -
CASSEYSADQPQHF | TGTGCCAGCAGTGAATATAGTGCGGATCAGCCCCAGCATTTT | - | TRBJ1-5 | TRBV2 | -
CASSPSKVIGAEQYF | TGTGCCAGCTCACCTTCCAAAGTAATAGGGGCCGAGCAGTACTTC | - | TRBJ2-7 | TRBV18 | -
CASSLGGDSSYEQYF | TGCGCCAGCAGCTTGGGGGGTGACAGCTCCTACGAGCAGTACTTC | - | TRBJ2-7 | TRBV5-1 | -
CASSLTGGLDYGYTF | TGCGCCAGCAGCTTGACAGGGGGTTTGGACTATGGCTACACCTTC | TRBD1 | TRBJ1-2 | TRBV5-1 | -
CASSLTIGTGYYEQYF | TGTGCCAGCAGCCTTACAATCGGGACAGGGTACTACGAGCAGTACTTC | TRBD1 | TRBJ2-7 | TRBV7-9 | few
CASSPGTTNTEAFF | TGTGCCAGCAGCCCCGGGACAACGAACACTGAAGCTTTCTTT | - | TRBJ1-1 | TRBV5-6 | -
CASIPSGQGVTPSSYEQYF | TGTGCCAGCATACCCTCGGGACAGGGGGTAACCCCGAGCTCCTACGAGCAGTACTTC | - | TRBJ2-7 | TRBV21-1 | -
CAISALGTGELFF | TGTGCCATCAGTGCCCTCGGGACCGGGGAGCTGTTTTTT | - | TRBJ2-2 | TRBV10-3 | once
CASSPSISGGANQPQHF | TGTGCCAGCTCACCTTCTATCTCGGGAGGGGCAAATCAGCCCCAGCATTTT | - | TRBJ1-5 | TRBV18 | few
CATGANYEQFF | TGTGCCACCGGGGCAAACTATGAGCAGTTCTTC | - | TRBJ2-1 | TRBV24-1 | -
CAWSAGTPGNTIYF | TGTGCCTGGAGTGCCGGGACTCCTGGAAACACCATATATTTT | - | TRBJ1-3 | TRBV30 | -
CASSVAQGARGGYTF | TGTGCCAGCAGTGTCGCGCAGGGGGCACGAGGTGGCTACACCTTC | TRBD1 | TRBJ1-2 | TRBV28 | -